These 10 T cell receptor beta chains were sequenced from one sample in a study of T cell repertoires in cytomegalovirus infection. TCRdb re-derived calls from the reads in MiXCR, one entry per CDR3 protein. The profile covers around 770,000 distinct CDR3 sequences, with about 27% appearing a single time and 13% taken by the ten largest. These receptors' targets are unknown. The sequences come from cultured CD8+ T cells from PBMCs, collected from culture after CMV antigen stimulation. These receptors were obtained from a human donor in good health (CMV status not recorded). Some clones in this sample may be carry-over from other donors' samples.

The chain combines TRBV19 with TRBJ1-4, with D unresolved. Germline V lookup: CDR1 LNHDA, CDR2 SQIVND (reference sequence). The CDR3 contains 15 residues. V gave up 6 bases and J gave up 5 bases, with 16 bases separating them. As DNA, the CDR3 is TGTGCCAGTAGCACTGCAAGGATTAAAAATGAAAAACTGTTTTTT. Amino acid sequence: CASSTARIKNEKLFF. Together with reference TRBV19 and TRBJ1-4, the CDR3 gives the full variable domain: DGGITQSPKYLFRKEGQNVTLSCEQNLNHDAMYWYRQDPGQGLRLIYYSQIVNDFQKGDIAEGYSVSREKKESFPLTVTSAQKNPTAFYLCASSTARIKNEKLFFGSGTQLSVL.

This clonotype was seen more than once but under ten times. The chain is built from TRBV7-4 and TRBJ1-1; no firm D call. This CDR3 comprises 13 residues. The V gene lost 7 bases and the J gene lost 8 bases, with 17 bases spanning the gap. Germline V gene lookup returns CDR1 SGHVT and CDR2 SQSDAQ. In DNA, the CDR3 is TGTGCCAGCATGGCGCAGAACCCCATAGAAGCTTTCTTT. It yields the protein CASMAQNPIEAFF.

This chain connects TRBV27 to TRBJ1-2; 9 bases match TRBD1. The V and J ends lost 3 bases and 5 bases, in that order; junction bases with no gene match: 7. The CDR3 is made up of 15 amino acids. From germline, CDR1 is MNHEY and CDR2 SMNVEV (reference sequence). CDR3 nucleotide sequence: TGTGCCAGCAGTTTTACAGGGGGCAAATCGTATGGCTACACCTTC. This gives the protein CASSFTGGKSYGYTF.

The chain is built from TRBV27 and TRBJ2-3, with TRBD1 as a possible D gene (6 bases). The germline V gene has CDR1 MNHEY and CDR2 SMNVEV (reference sequence). The CDR3 loop spans 14 amino acids. Trimming took off 8 bases at V and 5 bases at J, with 17 bases between the two ends. Written as DNA, the CDR3 is TGTGCCAGCGTGCCTCAGGGGTTGGTAGATACGCAGTATTTT. Translating gives CASVPQGLVDTQYF.

This chain connects TRBV6-2 or TRBV6-3 to TRBJ2-7, with D possibly being TRBD1 (6 bases). The CDR3 loop spans 16 amino acids. CDR1 is MNHEY and CDR2 is SVGEGT in the germline V gene. Trimming took off 0 bases at V and 0 bases at J, with 12 bases between the two ends. In DNA, the CDR3 is TGTGCCAGCAGTTACTCAGACAGGCTTTCCTCCTACGAGCAGTACGTC. Protein product: CASSYSDRLSSYEQYV.

The chain carries TRBV11-2 and TRBJ2-2, with 11 nucleotides matching TRBD2. The J segment lost 3 bases and the V segment lost 5 bases, leaving 5 bases of the junction unmatched. CDR3 size: 16 residues. CDR1 and CDR2 from the germline V gene are SGHAT and FQNNGV. The chain's CDR3 is CASSGGLAVYTGELFF. The CDR3 nucleotides are TGTGCCAGCAGCGGGGGACTAGCGGTGTACACCGGGGAGCTGTTTTTT. Full variable domain (remainder filled in from reference TRBV11-2 and TRBJ2-2): EAGVAQSPRYKIIEKRQSVAFWCNPISGHATLYWYQQILGQGPKLLIQFQNNGVVDDSQLPKDRFSAERLKGVDSTLKIQPAKLEDSAVYLCASSGGLAVYTGELFFGEGSRLTVL.

The J gene is TRBJ2-1, the V gene TRBV27; D is tentatively TRBD1 or TRBD2 (5 bases each). The CDR3 has 16 residues. V lost 4 bases to trimming and J lost 0 bases, with 13 bases between them. CDR1 and CDR2 from the germline V gene are MNHEY and SMNVEV (reference sequence). This CDR3 is CASSWDGVASYNEQFF. The CDR3 DNA follows: TGTGCCAGCAGTTGGGACGGAGTCGCCTCCTACAATGAGCAGTTCTTC.

The J gene is TRBJ1-4, the V gene TRBV19; D possibly corresponds to TRBD1 (5 bases). From germline, CDR1 is LNHDA and CDR2 SQIVND (reference sequence). Between the trimmed V and J ends, which lost 10 bases and 3 bases, there was a span of 18 bases. The CDR3 is made up of 15 amino acids. CDR3 sequence reads: CAIHFWDRANEKLFF. The CDR3 nucleotides read TGTGCCATTCACTTCTGGGACCGAGCTAATGAAAAACTGTTTTTT.

This clonotype has more than one count but fewer than ten. The chain couples TRBV7-9 to TRBJ1-1; D unclear. The ends were cut back, 8 bases at V and 1 base at J, with 5 bases in the middle. The CDR3 loop spans 11 amino acids. Germline CDR1 is SEHNR and CDR2 is FQNEAQ (reference sequence). The CDR3 DNA reads as TGTGCCAGCGGGGAGAACACTGAAGCTTTCTTT. As protein: CASGENTEAFF.

This clonotype was counted only a few times. The CDR3 is CASSDGQGSNQPQHF. The CDR3 region has the DNA TGTGCCAGCAGTGATGGACAGGGGAGCAATCAGCCCCAGCATTTT. The chain joins TRBV6-1 to TRBJ1-5; 9 nucleotides agree with TRBD1. CDR1 is MNHNS, CDR2 SASEGT, per germline. The CDR3 extends over 15 amino acids. V dropped 3 bases and J dropped 1; count of bases not matched to a gene: 1.